The present T cell receptor beta chain was sequenced within a study of T cell repertoires in aging, cancer and after chemotherapy. Study information: Donor ages fell into six groups from 30 or younger up to 70 or older. Repeat sampling of healthy donors over several months to years showed clear clonal overlap.

Amplification of TCR beta used genomic DNA extracted from peripheral blood. The CDR3 runs to 15 residues. CDR1 and CDR2 from the germline V gene are LNHDA and SQIVND (reference sequence). V was shortened by 11 bases and J by 0 bases, with 17 bases between the two germline ends. A mixed TRB-A/B primer pool amplified rearranged TRB by multiplex touch-down PCR. TCRdb independently ran MiXCR on the multiplex PCR reads; one entry per CDR3 protein. The table shows 5,000 to 6,000 distinct CDR3 sequences, with approximately 30% occurring only once. By share, this clonotype counts as medium-sized (0.01 to 0.1%). Its antigen remains unknown. Whole-study findings and limits: These repertoire data do not allow conclusions about immunological memory after chemotherapy. In cancer patients, declining TCR diversity with age involved lost richness and lost evenness.

V is TRBV19 and J is TRBJ1-5, with no clear D. The sequenced sample consisted of blood. The receptor was derived from a human donor in good health. The CDR3 spells CASALSWGSNQPQHF. Here the CDR3 DNA reads TGTGCCTCCGCCCTAAGCTGGGGTAGCAATCAGCCCCAGCATTTT.